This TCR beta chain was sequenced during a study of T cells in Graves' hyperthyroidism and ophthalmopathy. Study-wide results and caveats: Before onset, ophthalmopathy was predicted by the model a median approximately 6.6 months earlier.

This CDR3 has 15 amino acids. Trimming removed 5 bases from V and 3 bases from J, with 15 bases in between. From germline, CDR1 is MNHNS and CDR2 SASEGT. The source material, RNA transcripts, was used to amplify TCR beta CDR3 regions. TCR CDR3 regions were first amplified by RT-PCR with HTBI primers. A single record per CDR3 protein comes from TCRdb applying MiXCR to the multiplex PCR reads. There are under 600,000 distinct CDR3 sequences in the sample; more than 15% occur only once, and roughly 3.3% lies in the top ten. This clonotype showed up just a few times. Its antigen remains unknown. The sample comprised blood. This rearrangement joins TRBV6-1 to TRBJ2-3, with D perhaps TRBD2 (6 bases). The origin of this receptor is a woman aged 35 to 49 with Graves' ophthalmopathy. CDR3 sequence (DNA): TGTGCCAGCAGTCTCTGGGGGGTTGGGACAGATACGCAGTATTTT. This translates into CASSLWGVGTDTQYF.